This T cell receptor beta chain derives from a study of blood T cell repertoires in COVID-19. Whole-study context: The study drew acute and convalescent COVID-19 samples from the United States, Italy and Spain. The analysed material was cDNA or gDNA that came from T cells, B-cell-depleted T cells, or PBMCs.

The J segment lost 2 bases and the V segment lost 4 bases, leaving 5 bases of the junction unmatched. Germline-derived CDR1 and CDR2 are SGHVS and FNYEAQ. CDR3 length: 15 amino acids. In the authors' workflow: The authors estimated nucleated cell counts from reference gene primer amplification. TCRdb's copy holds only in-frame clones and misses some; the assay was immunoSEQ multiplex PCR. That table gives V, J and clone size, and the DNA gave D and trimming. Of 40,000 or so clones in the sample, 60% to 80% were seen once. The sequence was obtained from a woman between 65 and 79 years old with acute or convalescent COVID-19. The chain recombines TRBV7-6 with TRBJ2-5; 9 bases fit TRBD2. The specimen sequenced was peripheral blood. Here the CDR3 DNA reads TGTGCCAGCAGCTCCCAGCGGGGGGCTCAAGAGACCCAGTACTTC. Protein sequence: CASSSQRGAQETQYF.